The 4 T cell receptor beta chains reported below all come from one sample, sequenced in a study of OX40 agonist ivuxolimab in advanced cancers. Produced via immunoSEQ multiplex PCR; TCRdb's table is partial and in-frame only. Among tens of thousands of clones listed, 84% were seen once. Sequences were derived from CD4+ or CD8+ T cells sorted from blood, sampled in a trial of the OX40 agonist ivuxolimab. These TCRs come from an adult with an advanced solid tumor such as melanoma, head and neck, liver or kidney cancer.

The rearrangement links TRBV18 to TRBJ2-1, with D perhaps given as TRBD1 or TRBD2 (5 bases each). V lost 1 base, J lost 5 bases, and 24 bases lay in between. Germline-derived CDR1 and CDR2 are KGHSH and LQKENI. CDR3 length: 19 amino acids. For the CDR3, the DNA is TGTGCCAGCTCACCACTTAACCTCGGGACCCCCTGGGTCCACAATGAGCAGTTCTTC. Amino acid sequence: CASSPLNLGTPWVHNEQFF.

The chain employs TRBV11-3 and TRBJ2-3; no clear D gene. Germline lookup yields CDR1 SGHNT and CDR2 YENEEA. V lost 2 bases, J lost 0 bases, and 6 bases lay in between. The CDR3 totals 14 residues. CDR3 in amino acids: CASSLLLSTDTQYF. The DNA for the CDR3 is TGTGCCAGCAGCTTACTCCTAAGCACAGATACGCAGTATTTT.

The chain couples TRBV19 to TRBJ2-7, with 7 bases aligning to TRBD1. The CDR3 covers 15 residues. Germline assignment: CDR1 LNHDA and CDR2 SQIVND (reference sequence). Losses at the gene ends were 7 bases for V and 0 bases for J; bases not matched to a gene: 9. The CDR3 DNA reads TGTGCCAGTAAGAGAGGGGGACAGAGCTCCTACGAGCAGTACTTC. This translates into CASKRGGQSSYEQYF.

The chain recombines TRBV5-1 with TRBJ1-1, with 7 bases lining up with TRBD1. The CDR3 has 15 residues. Trimming cost V 4 bases and J 4 bases; bases outside gene matches: 10. Germline V lookup: CDR1 SGHRS, CDR2 YFSETQ. CDR3 sequence (DNA): TGCGCCAGCAGCCGGGACCTACAGGGGAGCACTGAAGCTTTCTTT. This encodes CASSRDLQGSTEAFF.